The sequence of this T cell receptor beta chain was determined in a study of blood T cell repertoires in COVID-19 (dated by TCRdb to between 2020 and 2021). About the study as a whole: Samples covering the acute and convalescent phases of COVID-19 were provided by collaborators in the United States, Italy and Spain. The samples were drawn from two sources: the first 160 participants of the ongoing ImmuneRACE study, and 950 to 1,500 subjects contributed by 6 global collaborators. Deeply sampled blood TCRbeta repertoires from subjects exposed to, actively infected with, or recovered from COVID-19 were included in the dataset. HLA class I and class II types, where available, came from metadata supplied by the sample provider rather than from assay-based typing. Sample metadata almost always included a de-identified subject ID, COVID-19 status, age in years and sex. The prospective study material was composed of cDNA or gDNA derived from T cells, B-cell-depleted T cells, or PBMCs. The repertoires were released in a freely available public database meant as a resource for research on the immune response to SARS-CoV-2. Points the paper makes about the study in general: Clinical and demographic metadata were provided uncurated, with the amount varying by source and participant.

The immunoSEQ Assay, a bias-controlled multiplex PCR, was used to amplify TCRbeta CDR3 regions from genomic DNA. For the original study's pipeline: Nucleated cell counts per sample were estimated from amplification of reference gene primers within the assay. Sequence reads were collapsed and filtered to measure the absolute abundance of every unique TCRbeta CDR3 rearrangement. For each sample, productive Simpson clonality was calculated by taking the square root of Simpson's diversity index across productive rearrangements. Imported from immuneACCESS, the table was reduced by TCRdb to in-frame sequences with V and J called. These copies leave out some clones; in studies compared against another copy, an unresolved V gene accounts for under half, and the cause of the remainder is not known. V, J and clone size are taken as reported in that table, and D and trimming were inferred from the DNA itself. The sample contains about 240,000 clones, approximately 85% of them found a single time. The ten largest clones take up 4.7% of the sample.

The junction shows trimming of 3 bases on V and 2 bases on J, and the gene matches do not reach 6 bases of it. The germline V gene sets CDR1 to SGHRS and CDR2 to YFSETQ. The CDR3 covers 17 residues, taking in both the cysteine and the phenylalanine. Only the CDR3 region is kept as DNA, spanning 51 bases read in frame from base 1. Whole blood was collected in K2EDTA tubes by collaborating institutions according to the institutions' own protocols. For TCRbeta analysis, collaborators shipped samples as frozen whole blood, isolated PBMCs, or DNA extracted from either of those sample types. On this clone: Its antigen is still unknown. Nothing much larger sits one base from this clone, and base qualities are not available.

This receptor was taken from a woman in her seventies with acute or convalescent COVID-19. This sequence uses TRBV5-1 and TRBJ2-1, with 12 junctional bases fitting TRBD2. Sequencing was performed on peripheral blood. The CDR3 amino acid sequence is: CASSSALAGGPYNEQFF. The DNA sequence is TGCGCCAGCAGCTCGGCCCTAGCGGGGGGGCCCTACAATGAGCAGTTCTTC.